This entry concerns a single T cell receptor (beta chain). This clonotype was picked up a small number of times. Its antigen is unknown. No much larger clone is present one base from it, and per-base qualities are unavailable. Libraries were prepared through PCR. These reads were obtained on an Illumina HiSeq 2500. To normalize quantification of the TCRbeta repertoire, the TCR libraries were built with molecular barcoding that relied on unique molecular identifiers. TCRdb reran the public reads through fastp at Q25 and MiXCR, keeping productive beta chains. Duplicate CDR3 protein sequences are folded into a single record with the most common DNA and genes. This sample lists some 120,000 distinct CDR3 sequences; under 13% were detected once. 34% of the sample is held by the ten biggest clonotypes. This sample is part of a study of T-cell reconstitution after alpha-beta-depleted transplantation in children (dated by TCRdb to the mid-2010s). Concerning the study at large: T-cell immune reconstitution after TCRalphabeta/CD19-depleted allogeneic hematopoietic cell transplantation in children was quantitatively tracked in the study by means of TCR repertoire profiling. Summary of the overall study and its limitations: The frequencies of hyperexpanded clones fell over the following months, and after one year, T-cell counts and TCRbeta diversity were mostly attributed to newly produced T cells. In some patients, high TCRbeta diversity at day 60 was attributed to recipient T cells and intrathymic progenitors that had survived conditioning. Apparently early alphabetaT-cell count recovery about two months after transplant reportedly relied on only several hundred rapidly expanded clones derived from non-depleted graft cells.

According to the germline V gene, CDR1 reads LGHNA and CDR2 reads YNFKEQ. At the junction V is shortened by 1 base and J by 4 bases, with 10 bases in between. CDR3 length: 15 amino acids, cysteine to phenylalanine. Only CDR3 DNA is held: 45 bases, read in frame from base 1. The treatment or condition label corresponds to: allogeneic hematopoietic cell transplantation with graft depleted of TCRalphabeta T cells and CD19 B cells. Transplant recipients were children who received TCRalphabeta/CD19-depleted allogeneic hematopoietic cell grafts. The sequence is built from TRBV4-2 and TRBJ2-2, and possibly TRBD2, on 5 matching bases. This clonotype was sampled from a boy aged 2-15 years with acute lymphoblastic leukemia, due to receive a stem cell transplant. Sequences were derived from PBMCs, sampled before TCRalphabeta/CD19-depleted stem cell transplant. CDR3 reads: CASSQASEVTGELFF. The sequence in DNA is TGTGCCAGCAGCCAAGCCTCGGAGGTCACCGGGGAGCTGTTTTTT.